This T cell receptor beta chain was found in a study of T cell changes during pregnancy in multiple sclerosis (dated by TCRdb to the late 2010s). With regard to the full study: In women with multiple sclerosis, the researchers looked at how the T cell repertoire shifted as pregnancy progressed.

Receptor amplification or capture employed the immunoSEQ multiplex PCR assay. TCRdb's version of the immuneACCESS table is confined to in-frame rearrangements and falls short of the full clone set. An unresolved V gene accounts for under half of the shortfall where checked; the remainder is of unknown origin. A total of approximately 100,000 clones appear in this sample, about 91% of them only once. The ten largest clones represent 2.5% to 3.5% of the sample. To note about this clone: The target of this receptor is not known. No base-level quality is on record; no much larger clone is a single base apart.

This clonotype originated in a female donor with multiple sclerosis, enrolled in a pregnancy study. The sample in question was peripheral blood, obtained in the second trimester of pregnancy.

CDR3 region: CASQGPYNEQFF. The nucleotide sequence is TGTGCCAGTCAGGGCCCCTACAATGAGCAGTTCTTC. The rearranged chain carries TRBV2 and TRBJ2-1, and possibly TRBD1, on 5 matching bases. Deletion took 9 bases off V and 2 bases off J, with a span of 8 bases between the germline ends. Reading the germline V gene gives CDR1 SNHLY and CDR2 FYNNEI. Measured from the cysteine to the phenylalanine, the CDR3 is 12 residues long. The kept DNA is CDR3 alone, 36 bases in frame from the first base.